The 29 T cell receptor beta chains listed next were all sequenced from one sample in a study of T cell responses to AZD1222 COVID-19 vaccine. Generated by immunoSEQ multiplex PCR, the TCRdb table keeps only in-frame clones and is missing some. Here the sample spans 100,000 to 150,000 clones, more than 70% being singletons. This specimen was peripheral blood, taken on day 0 of AZD1222 vaccination. The source of these receptors is an adult in good health.

This clone appeared a single time. V usage is TRBV2 and J usage is TRBJ2-7; 16 positions agree with TRBD2. The CDR3 spans 16 residues. The J segment lost 5 bases and the V segment lost 6 bases, leaving 7 bases of the junction unmatched. Germline-derived CDR1 and CDR2 are SNHLY and FYNNEI. In DNA, the CDR3 is TGTGCCAGCAGCCCCGGGACTAGCGGGAGGGTCCACGAGCAGTACTTC. Amino acids: CASSPGTSGRVHEQYF. Full variable domain (missing parts from reference TRBV2 and TRBJ2-7): EPEVTQTPSHQVTQMGQEVILRCVPISNHLYFYWYRQILGQKVEFLVSFYNNEISEKSEIFDDQFSVERPDGSNFTLKIRSTKLEDSAMYFCASSPGTSGRVHEQYFGPGTRLTVT.

V and J are TRBV10-3 and TRBJ2-7; D could derive from TRBD1 or TRBD2 (5 bases each). V was pared by 8 bases and J by 7 bases, with 18 bases between. Germline assignment: CDR1 ENHRY and CDR2 SYGVKD. There are 13 residues in the CDR3. The CDR3 region is CAIRDGATKEQYF. CDR3 DNA sequence: TGTGCCATCCGGGACGGGGCTACGAAGGAGCAGTACTTC.

The V call is TRBV10-3, the J call TRBJ1-2; D is uncertain. The V and J ends lost 2 bases and 5 bases respectively, with 12 bases between them. The CDR3 consists of 14 residues. Germline V gene sequence: CDR1 ENHRY, CDR2 SYGVKD. The chain's CDR3 is CAISERPVGYGYTF. The DNA for the CDR3 is TGTGCCATCAGTGAGAGGCCGGTGGGGTATGGCTACACCTTC.

This clone showed up just once. The chain uses TRBV7-8 and TRBJ2-2; the match to TRBD2 covers 9 bases. This CDR3 spans 16 amino acids. The trim removed 5 bases at V and 0 bases at J, leaving 4 bases unmatched. Germline CDR1 is SGHVS and CDR2 is FQNEAQ. CDR3 sequence: CASSARGGANTGELFF. CDR3 in DNA: TGTGCCAGCAGCGCGCGGGGGGGCGCGAACACCGGGGAGCTGTTTTTT. The whole variable domain, filled in from reference TRBV7-8 and TRBJ2-2, reads GAGVSQSPRYKVAKRGQDVALRCDPISGHVSLFWYQQALGQGPEFLTYFQNEAQLDKSGLPSDRFFAERPEGSVSTLKIQRTQQEDSAVYLCASSARGGANTGELFFGEGSRLTVL.

The sample holds many counts of this clone. The gene calls are TRBV24-1 and TRBJ1-2; no clear D. Trimming pared 3 bases from V and 5 bases from J, leaving 9 bases between. The CDR3 runs to 13 residues. Germline values: CDR1 KGHDR, CDR2 SFDVKD. The CDR3 DNA is TGTGCCACCAGTGATCGAAACTCATATGGCTACACCTTC. This codes for CATSDRNSYGYTF.

CDR3 in amino acids: CASSYRRAGAYEQYF. As DNA, the CDR3 is TGTGCCAGCAGCTATAGGAGGGCGGGAGCCTACGAGCAGTACTTC. The chain employs TRBV7-8 and TRBJ2-7; TRBD2 matches at 7 bases. The CDR3 extends over 15 amino acids. Germline trimming cut 4 bases from V and 2 bases from J; bases unmatched to any gene: 8. Germline CDR1 and CDR2: SGHVS and FQNEAQ.

V usage is TRBV27 and J usage is TRBJ1-6; TRBD1 might be the D (6 bases). Germline V gives CDR1 MNHEY, CDR2 SMNVEV (reference sequence). Trimming took 6 bases from V and 0 from J, leaving 15 bases between them. The CDR3 sequence is 17 residues long. CDR3 coding DNA: TGTGCCAGCAGCCTCGGGACACCATTCTCCTATAATTCACCCCTCCACTTT. This codes for CASSLGTPFSYNSPLHF.

This chain uses TRBV4-3 with TRBJ1-1; no clear D gene. The CDR3 has 15 amino acids. The germline V and J ends were trimmed by 0 bases and 6 bases, with 14 bases remaining between them. Germline V lookup: CDR1 LGHNA, CDR2 YSLEER. DNA for the CDR3: TGCGCCAGCAGCCAAGATAAAGGACCTTGGGCTGAAGCTTTCTTT. This translates into CASSQDKGPWAEAFF.

By share of the sample, this clone is medium-sized. This chain connects TRBV7-8 to TRBJ2-1; 7 nucleotides line up with TRBD2. The J segment lost 3 bases and the V segment lost 1 base, leaving 3 bases of the junction unmatched. The CDR3 spans 15 residues. Looked up from germline, CDR1 is SGHVS and CDR2 is FQNEAQ. CDR3: CASSLGLADYNEQFF. The CDR3 DNA reads as TGTGCCAGCAGCTTAGGGCTAGCGGACTACAATGAGCAGTTCTTC.

The V and J genes are TRBV7-2 and TRBJ1-2, with D perhaps matching TRBD1 (5 bases). Trimming cost V 0 bases and J 4 bases, with 9 bases left between them. The CDR3 totals 14 residues. Germline values: CDR1 SGHTA, CDR2 FQGNSA. The CDR3: CASSLAGRGYGYTF. CDR3 nucleotides: TGTGCCAGCAGCTTAGCGGGGAGGGGCTATGGCTACACCTTC.

By sample fraction, this clone is large. This rearrangement joins TRBV7-8 to TRBJ1-1; D ambiguous. Per germline, CDR1 SGHVS and CDR2 FQNEAQ. Trimming shortened V by 2 bases and J by 1 base, and 11 bases separated the two germline ends. CDR3 length: 15 residues. For the CDR3, the DNA is TGTGCCAGCAGCTTACAGATTAGGGAGAACACTGAAGCTTTCTTT. It translates to CASSLQIRENTEAFF.

The rearrangement joins TRBV5-1 to TRBJ1-4; tentative D call: TRBD1 (6 bases). The germline gives CDR1 SGHRS, CDR2 YFSETQ. The CDR3 is 14 amino acids. V shed 8 bases and J shed 8 bases, with 19 bases lying between them. The CDR3 reads CASASGAGREKLFF. The CDR3 region has the DNA TGCGCCAGTGCATCAGGGGCTGGTAGAGAAAAACTGTTTTTT.

The gene calls are TRBV5-6 and TRBJ2-1; D not certain. Between the trimmed V and J ends, which lost 2 bases and 3 bases, there was a span of 9 bases. CDR1 and CDR2 from the germline V gene are SGHDT and YYEEEE. The CDR3 has 14 amino acids. CDR3 coding DNA: TGTGCCAGCAGCTTAGAACCGATCTACAATGAGCAGTTCTTC. Amino acid sequence: CASSLEPIYNEQFF.

The chain employs TRBV19 and TRBJ1-1, with 8 bases fitting TRBD1. The V segment lost 4 bases and the J segment 2 bases; nucleotides outside the gene matches: 3. The CDR3 has 14 residues. Germline CDR1 reads LNHDA; CDR2 reads SQIVND (reference sequence). The CDR3 DNA is TGTGCCAGTAGTAAGGGACAGGTAAACACTGAAGCTTTCTTT. It translates to CASSKGQVNTEAFF.

The chain links TRBV3-1 (or the pseudogene TRBV3-2) to TRBJ1-1; D may be TRBD1 (5 bases). CDR3 length equals 15 residues. V was pared by 4 bases and J by 4 bases, with 16 bases between. Germline V CDR1 and CDR2: LGHDT, YNNKEL (reference sequence). The CDR3 coding sequence is TGTGCCAGCAGCCCCAGAGCATCAGGGTCCACTGAAGCTTTCTTT. Its protein product is CASSPRASGSTEAFF.

CDR3 sequence reads: CASSPMARPSHNEQFF. DNA for the CDR3: TGTGCCAGCAGCCCCATGGCCAGGCCCTCACACAATGAGCAGTTCTTC. The gene calls are TRBV7-8 and TRBJ2-1, with D hard to call. The CDR3 loop spans 16 amino acids. Germline V gene sequence: CDR1 SGHVS, CDR2 FQNEAQ. Trimming removed 5 bases at V and 5 bases at J, with 19 bases between.

The chain couples TRBV7-2 to TRBJ1-1, with TRBD1 matching over 8 bases. Germline loops: CDR1 SGHTA, CDR2 FQGNSA. V was clipped by 5 bases and J by 4 bases; unmatched bases: 6. This CDR3 is 14 amino acids long. Here the CDR3 reads CASSIKTGGTEAFF. The CDR3 DNA follows: TGTGCCAGCAGCATAAAAACAGGGGGCACTGAAGCTTTCTTT.

The chain is built from TRBV9 and TRBJ2-1; tentatively, D is TRBD2 (7 bases). The CDR3 is 16 amino acids. V gave up 7 bases and J gave up 0 bases, with 17 bases separating them. Per the germline V gene, CDR1 is SGDLS and CDR2 is YYNGEE. DNA of the CDR3: TGTGCCAGCTCAACTCGGGGGGCCGGCTCCTACAATGAGCAGTTCTTC. Translation: CASSTRGAGSYNEQFF.

CDR3 sequence: CASSTGGFEYF. DNA of the CDR3: TGTGCCAGCAGTACAGGGGGATTTGAGTACTTC. The chain combines TRBV6-2 or TRBV6-3 with TRBJ2-4; 8 bases are a match to TRBD1. The CDR3 sequence is 11 residues long. CDR1 is MNHEY and CDR2 is SVGEGT in the germline V gene. V was clipped by 5 bases and J by 14 bases; unmatched bases: 5.

This chain uses TRBV3-1 (or the pseudogene TRBV3-2) with TRBJ1-6; TRBD1 is a possible D gene (5 bases). This CDR3 comprises 15 residues. With 5 bases removed from V and 4 bases from J, the gap between germline ends came to 12 bases. The germline CDR1 and CDR2 sequences are LGHDT and YNNKEL (reference sequence). The CDR3 sequence is CASSGRDQYNSPLHF. The DNA of the CDR3 is TGTGCCAGCAGCGGCCGGGACCAATATAATTCACCCCTCCACTTT.

In DNA form, the CDR3 reads TGTGCCAGCAGTTGGTCCATGAATGAAAAACTGTTTTTT. This sequence encodes CASSWSMNEKLFF. This sequence joins TRBV28 and TRBJ1-4; D not resolved. The CDR3 runs 13 residues. The germline V and J ends were trimmed by 4 bases and 5 bases, with 8 bases remaining between them. Germline values: CDR1 MDHEN, CDR2 SYDVKM.

The V gene is TRBV27, the J gene TRBJ2-1, with TRBD2 identical over 14 bases. The CDR3 extends over 18 amino acids. Trimming at V came to 6 bases and at J to 2 bases, leaving 9 bases not matched to a gene. Looked up from germline, CDR1 is MNHEY and CDR2 is SMNVEV (reference sequence). The CDR3: CASSLGTSGSVAYNEQFF. Written as DNA, the CDR3 is TGTGCCAGCAGCCTCGGGACTAGCGGGAGTGTTGCCTACAATGAGCAGTTCTTC.

The gene calls are TRBV2 and TRBJ2-1, with 7 nucleotides matching TRBD2. V was pared by 2 bases and J by 0 bases, with 4 bases of the junction left unmatched. The CDR3 consists of 16 residues. CDR1 SNHLY and CDR2 FYNNEI come from the germline V gene. The CDR3 DNA follows: TGTGCCAGCAGTGAACCGGGGGGTTACTCCTACAATGAGCAGTTCTTC. This translates into CASSEPGGYSYNEQFF. The complete variable domain, with remaining parts taken from reference TRBV2 and TRBJ2-1, reads EPEVTQTPSHQVTQMGQEVILRCVPISNHLYFYWYRQILGQKVEFLVSFYNNEISEKSEIFDDQFSVERPDGSNFTLKIRSTKLEDSAMYFCASSEPGGYSYNEQFFGPGTRLTVL.

The chain is built from TRBV9 and TRBJ1-4; no clear D. The CDR3 loop spans 16 amino acids. Trimming removed 4 bases from V and 0 bases from J, with 13 bases in between. Germline V gene data show CDR1 as SGDLS and CDR2 as YYNGEE. The CDR3 DNA sequence: TGTGCCAGCAGCACCCCAGGCGCGACAACTAATGAAAAACTGTTTTTT. Amino acid sequence: CASSTPGATTNEKLFF.

V usage is TRBV9 and J usage is TRBJ2-7, with D uncertain. Germline assignment: CDR1 SGDLS and CDR2 YYNGEE. This CDR3 is built from 15 residues. Trimming shortened V by 4 bases and J by 4 bases, and 18 bases separated the two germline ends. CDR3 protein: CASSPQQAFGYEQYF. CDR3 bases: TGTGCCAGCAGCCCCCAGCAGGCTTTTGGGTACGAGCAGTACTTC.

V usage is TRBV4-2 and J usage is TRBJ1-5, with 8 bases matching TRBD1. Germline loops: CDR1 LGHNA, CDR2 YNFKEQ. The CDR3 spans 16 residues. Losses at the gene ends were 2 bases for V and 4 bases for J; bases not matched to a gene: 7. The DNA for the CDR3 is TGTGCCAGCAGCCAACACGCTGGACAGGGAAATCAGCCCCAGCATTTT. This codes for CASSQHAGQGNQPQHF.

The rearrangement uses TRBV7-2 and TRBJ2-7; D might be TRBD2 (6 bases). The germline V and J ends were trimmed by 6 bases and 5 bases, with 20 bases remaining between them. CDR3 size: 15 residues. Germline loops: CDR1 SGHTA, CDR2 FQGNSA. The CDR3 region is CASRLGLPGLHEQYF. As DNA, the CDR3 is TGTGCCAGCAGGTTGGGACTCCCAGGGCTCCACGAGCAGTACTTC.

In this sample, this clone turned up a few times. The CDR3: CASSTGGVSYNEQFF. The CDR3 DNA is TGTGCCAGCAGCACGGGGGGTGTCTCCTACAATGAGCAGTTCTTC. V gene TRBV21-1 combines with J gene TRBJ2-1; the listed D gene, TRBD2, was not tested against the DNA. TRBV21-1 is assigned pseudogene status. The CDR3 contains 15 residues.

The CDR3 bases are TGTGCCAGCAGTCTGGGGGGCTCTGGAAACACCATATATTTT. It translates to CASSLGGSGNTIYF. The genes are TRBV27 and TRBJ1-3; perhaps TRBD1 as D (5 bases). Trimming stripped 5 bases from V and 0 bases from J, with 8 bases between. The length of the CDR3 is 14 residues. The germline V gene has CDR1 MNHEY and CDR2 SMNVEV (reference sequence).